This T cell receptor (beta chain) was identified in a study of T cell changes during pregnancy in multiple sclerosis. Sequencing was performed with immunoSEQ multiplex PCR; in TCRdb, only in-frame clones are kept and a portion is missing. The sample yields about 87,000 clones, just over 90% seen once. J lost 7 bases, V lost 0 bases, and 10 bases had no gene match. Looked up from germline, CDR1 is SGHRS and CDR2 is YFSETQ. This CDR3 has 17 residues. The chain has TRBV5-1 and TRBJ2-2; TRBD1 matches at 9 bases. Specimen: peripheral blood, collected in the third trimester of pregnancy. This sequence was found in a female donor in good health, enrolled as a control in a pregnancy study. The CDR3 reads CASSLGPTGGAGGELFF. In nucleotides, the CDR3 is TGCGCCAGCAGCTTGGGGCCTACAGGGGGCGCCGGCGGGGAGCTGTTTTTT.